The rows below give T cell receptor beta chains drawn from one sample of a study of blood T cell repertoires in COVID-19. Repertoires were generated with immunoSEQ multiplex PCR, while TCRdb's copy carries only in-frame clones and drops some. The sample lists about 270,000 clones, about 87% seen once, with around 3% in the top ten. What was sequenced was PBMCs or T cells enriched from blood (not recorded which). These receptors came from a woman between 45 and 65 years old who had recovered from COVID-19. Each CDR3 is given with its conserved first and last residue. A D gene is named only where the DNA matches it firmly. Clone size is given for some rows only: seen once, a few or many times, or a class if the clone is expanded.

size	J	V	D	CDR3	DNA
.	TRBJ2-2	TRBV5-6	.	CASSLYSGTGELFF	TGTGCCAGCAGCTTATATAGCGGCACCGGGGAGCTGTTTTTT
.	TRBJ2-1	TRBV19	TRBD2	CASSSWTSGGSYNEQFF	TGTGCCAGTAGTTCATGGACTAGCGGGGGCTCCTACAATGAGCAGTTCTTC
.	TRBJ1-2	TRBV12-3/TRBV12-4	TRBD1	CASSLTGDYGYTF	TGTGCCAGCAGTCTTACAGGGGACTATGGCTACACCTTC
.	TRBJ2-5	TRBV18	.	CASSPRGSPYETQYF	TGTGCCAGCTCACCACGAGGGTCCCCCTACGAGACCCAGTACTTC
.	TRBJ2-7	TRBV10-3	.	CAISESYGQNYEQYF	TGTGCCATCAGTGAGTCCTACGGACAGAACTACGAGCAGTACTTC
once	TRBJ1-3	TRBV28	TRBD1	CASTTLDRAGNTIYF	TGTGCCAGCACGACTCTCGACAGGGCTGGAAACACCATATATTTT
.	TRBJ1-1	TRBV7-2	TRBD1	CASSAERTGRAEAFF	TGTGCCAGCAGCGCCGAAAGGACAGGGAGAGCTGAAGCTTTCTTT
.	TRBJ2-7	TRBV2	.	CASSGLGGHEQYF	TGTGCCAGCAGCGGTCTGGGAGGCCACGAGCAGTACTTC
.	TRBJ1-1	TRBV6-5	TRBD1	CVTRGQGAMNTEAFF	TGTGTTACTCGAGGACAGGGGGCAATGAACACTGAAGCTTTCTTT
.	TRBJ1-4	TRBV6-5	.	CASSSPGDTKLFF	TGTGCCAGCAGTTCTCCCGGGGATACGAAACTGTTTTTT
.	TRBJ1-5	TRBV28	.	CASSLLGVSNQPQHF	TGTGCCAGCAGTTTACTAGGGGTGAGCAATCAGCCCCAGCATTTT
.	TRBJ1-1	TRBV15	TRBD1	CATSRGGTGISFF	TGTGCCACCAGCAGAGGGGGGACAGGGATTTCTTTCTTT
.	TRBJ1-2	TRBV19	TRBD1	CASSKTRTGVGYTF	TGTGCCAGTAGCAAAACCCGGACAGGGGTTGGCTACACCTTC
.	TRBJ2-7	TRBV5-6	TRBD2	CASSTRGLAAHEQYF	TGTGCCAGCAGCACAAGGGGACTAGCGGCCCACGAGCAGTACTTC
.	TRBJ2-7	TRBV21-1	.	CASTGLTESYEQYF	TGTGCCAGCACCGGCCTGACAGAATCCTACGAGCAGTACTTC
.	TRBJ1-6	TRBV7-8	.	CASSLGQPGSPLHF	TGTGCCAGCAGCTTAGGACAGCCAGGTTCACCCCTCCACTTT
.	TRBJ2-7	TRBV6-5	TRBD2	CASSYYGGGSYEQYF	TGTGCCAGCAGTTACTATGGGGGGGGGTCCTACGAGCAGTACTTC
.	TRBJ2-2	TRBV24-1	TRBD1	CATSRIQGATGELFF	TGTGCCACCAGTAGGATTCAGGGGGCCACCGGGGAGCTGTTTTTT